Listed below are T cell receptor beta chains from one sample, sequenced in a study of PD-1 blockade in classical Hodgkin lymphoma. Sequencing was performed with immunoSEQ multiplex PCR; in TCRdb, only in-frame clones are kept and a portion is missing. The table includes roughly 19,000 clones, about four fifths detected once. Sequencing used peripheral blood mononuclear cells (PBMCs), obtained at baseline. Source of these receptors: a human donor with classical Hodgkin lymphoma. Each CDR3 is given with its conserved first and last residue.

v_gene | CDR3aa
TRBV4-3 | CASSQGGARKAFF
TRBV6-4 | CASSPRAPSDYNEQFF
TRBV5-4 | CASSPDTLGANVLTF
TRBV30 | CAWGQGATGNTIYF
TRBV11-2 | CASSFEVQETQYF
TRBV2 | CARNRLGNEQFF
TRBV7-2 | CASSPVAGKDTQYF
TRBV2 | CAIQAKGFATDTQYF
TRBV5-3 | CARIVGNQPQHF
TRBV10-3 | CAISEGGIQETQYF
TRBV10-1 | CASSEAGTSQMQYF
TRBV4-2 | CASSQLAGEHNEQFF
TRBV7-8 | CASSRNLLDGYTF
TRBV30 | CAWSPGQGAGYTF
TRBV5-4 | CASMTSSYNEQFF
TRBV1 | CTSSQEGGKKLFF
TRBV19 | CASTRGGAINYGYTF
TRBV10-3 | CAISDDRAVINQPQHF
TRBV11-3 | CASSPKTGGYTDTQYF
TRBV6-6 | CASSYPPFTGEDIQYF
TRBV4-3 | CASSQYQGGSTEAFF
TRBV5-1 | CASSPTGNGELFF
TRBV7-2 | CASSAPSSDLYGYTF
TRBV7-9 | CASSFDGRLEKLFF
TRBV28 | CASSPGQSSGNTIYF
TRBV27 | CASSLVGRTYEQYF
TRBV7-3 | CASSEQENTEAFF
TRBV15 | CATSRDSMRGDTEAFF
TRBV6-4 | CASSASGGAPDTQYF
TRBV6-5 | CASSYSWPSASPLHF
TRBV6-5 | CASSGETGGHNEQFF
TRBV19 | CATGASAKNIQYF
TRBV19 | CASHRQGAAQPQHF
TRBV11-2 | CASSLVIGTPRSYEQYF
TRBV19 | CATATSPDEQFF
TRBV19 | CASRGQVRTGELFF
TRBV28 | CASSPRFGPGEAFF
TRBV30 | CAWTAGSPADTQYF
TRBV7-9 | CASSLGGGNPEAFF
TRBV5-1 | CASSYTPGQGAKNNEQFF
TRBV5-4 | CASSLDGGGSYEQYF
TRBV4-3 | CASSQDPGQGYEPQHF
TRBV19 | CASHTGGRSYNEQFF
TRBV6-6 | CASASGGPNEQYF